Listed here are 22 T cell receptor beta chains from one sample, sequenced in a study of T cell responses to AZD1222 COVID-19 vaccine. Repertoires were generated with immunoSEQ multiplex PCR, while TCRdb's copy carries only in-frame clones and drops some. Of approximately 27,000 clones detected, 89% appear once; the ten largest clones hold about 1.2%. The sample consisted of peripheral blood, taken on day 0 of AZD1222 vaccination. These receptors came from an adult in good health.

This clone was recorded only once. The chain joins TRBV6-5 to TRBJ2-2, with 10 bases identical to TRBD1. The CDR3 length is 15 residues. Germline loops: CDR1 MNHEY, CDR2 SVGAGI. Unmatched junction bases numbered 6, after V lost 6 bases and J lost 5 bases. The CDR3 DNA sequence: TGTGCCAGCAGAGGGGACAGGGGAGAGACCGGGGAGCTGTTTTTT. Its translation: CASRGDRGETGELFF.

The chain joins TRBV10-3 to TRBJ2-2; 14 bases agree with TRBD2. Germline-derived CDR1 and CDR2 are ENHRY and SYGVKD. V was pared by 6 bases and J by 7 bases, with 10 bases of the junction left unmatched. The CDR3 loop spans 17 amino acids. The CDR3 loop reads CAISSTSGRAPNGELFF. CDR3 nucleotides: TGTGCCATCAGCTCGACTAGCGGGAGGGCCCCGAACGGGGAGCTGTTTTTT.

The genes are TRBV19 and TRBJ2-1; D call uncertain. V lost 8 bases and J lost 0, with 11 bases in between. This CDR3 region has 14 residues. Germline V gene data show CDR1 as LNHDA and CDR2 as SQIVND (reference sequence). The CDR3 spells CASADLSSYNEQFF. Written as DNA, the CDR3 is TGTGCCAGTGCTGACCTTAGCTCCTACAATGAGCAGTTCTTC.

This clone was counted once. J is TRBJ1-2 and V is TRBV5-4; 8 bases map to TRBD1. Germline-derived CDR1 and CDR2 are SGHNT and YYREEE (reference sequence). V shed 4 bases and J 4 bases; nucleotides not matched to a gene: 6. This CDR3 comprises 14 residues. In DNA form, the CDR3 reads TGTGCCAGCAGCGCAGGGGGCGCGGGCTATGGCTACACCTTC. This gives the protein CASSAGGAGYGYTF.

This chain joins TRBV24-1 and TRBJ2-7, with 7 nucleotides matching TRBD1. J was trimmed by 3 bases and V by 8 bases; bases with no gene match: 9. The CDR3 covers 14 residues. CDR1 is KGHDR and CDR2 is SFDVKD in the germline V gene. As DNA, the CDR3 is TGTGCCACCATAGGACAGGAACCCTTCTACGAGCAGTACTTC. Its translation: CATIGQEPFYEQYF.

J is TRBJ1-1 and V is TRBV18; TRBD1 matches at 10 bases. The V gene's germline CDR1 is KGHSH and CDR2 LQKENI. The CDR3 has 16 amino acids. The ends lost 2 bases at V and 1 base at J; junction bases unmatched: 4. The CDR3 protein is CASSPTGTGENTEAFF. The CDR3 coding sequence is TGTGCCAGCTCACCAACCGGGACAGGGGAGAACACTGAAGCTTTCTTT.

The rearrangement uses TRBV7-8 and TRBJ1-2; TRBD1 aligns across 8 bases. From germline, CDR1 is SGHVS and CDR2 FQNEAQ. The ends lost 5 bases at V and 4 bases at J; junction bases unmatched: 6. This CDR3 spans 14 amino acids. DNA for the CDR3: TGTGCCAGCAGCCGAGGGACAGGTCCCTATGGCTACACCTTC. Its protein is CASSRGTGPYGYTF.

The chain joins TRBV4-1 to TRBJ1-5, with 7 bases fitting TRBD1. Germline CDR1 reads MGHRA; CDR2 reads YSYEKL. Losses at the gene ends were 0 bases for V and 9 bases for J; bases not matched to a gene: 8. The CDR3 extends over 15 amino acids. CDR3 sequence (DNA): TGCGCCAGCAGCCAAGATCGGGTAGGGGGCTGGCCCCAGCATTTT. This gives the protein CASSQDRVGGWPQHF.

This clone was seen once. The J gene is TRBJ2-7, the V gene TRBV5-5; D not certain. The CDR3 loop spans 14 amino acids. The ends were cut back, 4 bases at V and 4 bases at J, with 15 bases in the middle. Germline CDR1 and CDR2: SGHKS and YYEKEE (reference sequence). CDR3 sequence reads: CASSIDAAVYEQYF. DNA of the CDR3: TGTGCCAGCAGCATTGACGCGGCTGTATACGAGCAGTACTTC.

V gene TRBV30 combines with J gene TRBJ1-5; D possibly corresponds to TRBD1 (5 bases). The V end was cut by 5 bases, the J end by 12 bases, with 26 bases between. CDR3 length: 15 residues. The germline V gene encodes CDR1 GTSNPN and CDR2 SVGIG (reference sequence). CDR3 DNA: TGTGCCTGGGCTCAGCCGGGACGTAATACAGGTGACCAGCATTTT. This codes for CAWAQPGRNTGDQHF.

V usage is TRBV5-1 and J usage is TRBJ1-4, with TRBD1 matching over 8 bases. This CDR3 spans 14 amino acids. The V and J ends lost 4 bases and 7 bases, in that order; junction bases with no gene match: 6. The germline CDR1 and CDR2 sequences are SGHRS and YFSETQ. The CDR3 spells CASSPDRGSEKLFF. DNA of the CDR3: TGCGCCAGCAGCCCCGACAGGGGTAGTGAAAAACTGTTTTTT. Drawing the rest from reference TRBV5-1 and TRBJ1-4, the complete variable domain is KAGVTQTPRYLIKTRGQQVTLSCSPISGHRSVSWYQQTPGQGLQFLFEYFSETQRNKGNFPGRFSGRQFSNSRSEMNVSTLELGDSALYLCASSPDRGSEKLFFGSGTQLSVL.

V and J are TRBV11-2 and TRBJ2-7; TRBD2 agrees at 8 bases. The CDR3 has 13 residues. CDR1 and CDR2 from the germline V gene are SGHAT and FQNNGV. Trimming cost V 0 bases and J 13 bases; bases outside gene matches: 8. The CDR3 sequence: CASSLDSHSGSYF. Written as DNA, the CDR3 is TGTGCCAGCAGCTTAGATTCCCACAGCGGGAGTTACTTC.

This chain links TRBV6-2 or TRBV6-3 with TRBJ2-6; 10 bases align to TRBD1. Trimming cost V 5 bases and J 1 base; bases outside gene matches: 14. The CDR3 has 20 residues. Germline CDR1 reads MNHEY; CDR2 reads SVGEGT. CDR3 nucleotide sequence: TGTGCCAGCAGTGGAGGGGACAGGGGAGTGAGAAGGTCTGGGGCCAACGTCCTGACTTTC. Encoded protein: CASSGGDRGVRRSGANVLTF.

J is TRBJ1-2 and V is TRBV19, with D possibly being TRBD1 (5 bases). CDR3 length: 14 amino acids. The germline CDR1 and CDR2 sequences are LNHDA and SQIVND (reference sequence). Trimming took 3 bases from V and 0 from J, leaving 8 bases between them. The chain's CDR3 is CASSIRDANYGYTF. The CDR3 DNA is TGTGCCAGTAGTATCCGGGACGCTAACTATGGCTACACCTTC.

CDR3 nucleotide sequence: TGTGCCAGCAGCCTTGGTGGGGCCAACGTCCTGACTTTC. It encodes CASSLGGANVLTF. The chain recombines TRBV9 with TRBJ2-6; D gene ambiguous. Trimming stripped 4 bases from V and 3 bases from J, with 5 bases between. Germline loops: CDR1 SGDLS, CDR2 YYNGEE. CDR3 length: 13 amino acids. Combining the CDR3 with reference TRBV9 and TRBJ2-6 gives the whole variable domain DSGVTQTPKHLITATGQRVTLRCSPRSGDLSVYWYQQSLDQGLQFLIQYYNGEERAKGNILERFSAQQFPDLHSELNLSSLELGDSALYFCASSLGGANVLTFGAGSRLTVL.

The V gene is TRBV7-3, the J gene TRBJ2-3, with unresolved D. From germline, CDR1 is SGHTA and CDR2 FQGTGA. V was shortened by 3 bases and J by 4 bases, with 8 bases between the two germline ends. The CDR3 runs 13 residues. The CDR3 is CASSFNLADTQYF. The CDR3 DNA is TGTGCCAGCAGCTTCAACTTGGCAGATACGCAGTATTTT.

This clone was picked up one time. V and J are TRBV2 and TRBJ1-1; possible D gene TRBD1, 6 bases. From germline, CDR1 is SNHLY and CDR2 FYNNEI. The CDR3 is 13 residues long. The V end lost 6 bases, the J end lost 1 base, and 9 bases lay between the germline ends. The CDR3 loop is CASSSQGNTEAFF. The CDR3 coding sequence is TGTGCCAGCAGCTCACAGGGGAACACTGAAGCTTTCTTT. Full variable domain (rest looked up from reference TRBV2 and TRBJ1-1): EPEVTQTPSHQVTQMGQEVILRCVPISNHLYFYWYRQILGQKVEFLVSFYNNEISEKSEIFDDQFSVERPDGSNFTLKIRSTKLEDSAMYFCASSSQGNTEAFFGQGTRLTVV.

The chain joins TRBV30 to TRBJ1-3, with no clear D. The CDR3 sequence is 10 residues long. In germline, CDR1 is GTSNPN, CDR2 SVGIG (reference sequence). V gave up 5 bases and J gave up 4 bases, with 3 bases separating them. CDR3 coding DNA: TGTGCCTGGCTGGGAAACACCATATATTTT. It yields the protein CAWLGNTIYF.

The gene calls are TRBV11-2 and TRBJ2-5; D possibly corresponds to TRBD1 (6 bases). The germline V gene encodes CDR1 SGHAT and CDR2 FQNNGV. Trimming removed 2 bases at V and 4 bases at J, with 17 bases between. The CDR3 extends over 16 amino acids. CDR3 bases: TGTGCCAGCAGCTTACCCAGGGGCGGAGGCCCAGAGACCCAGTACTTC. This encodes CASSLPRGGGPETQYF.

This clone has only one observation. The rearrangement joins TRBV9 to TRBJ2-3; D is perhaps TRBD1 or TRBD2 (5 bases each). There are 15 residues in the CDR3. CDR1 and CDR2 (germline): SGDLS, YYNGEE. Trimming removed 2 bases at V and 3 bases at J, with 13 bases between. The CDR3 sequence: CASSVGGASTDTQYF. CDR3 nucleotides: TGTGCCAGCAGCGTTGGGGGAGCGTCAACAGATACGCAGTATTTT. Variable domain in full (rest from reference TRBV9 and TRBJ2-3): DSGVTQTPKHLITATGQRVTLRCSPRSGDLSVYWYQQSLDQGLQFLIQYYNGEERAKGNILERFSAQQFPDLHSELNLSSLELGDSALYFCASSVGGASTDTQYFGPGTRLTVL.

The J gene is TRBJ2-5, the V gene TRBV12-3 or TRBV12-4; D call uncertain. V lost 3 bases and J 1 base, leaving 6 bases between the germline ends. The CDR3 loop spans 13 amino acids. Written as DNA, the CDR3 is TGTGCCAGCAGTTTGGACCTCCAAGAGACCCAGTACTTC. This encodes CASSLDLQETQYF.

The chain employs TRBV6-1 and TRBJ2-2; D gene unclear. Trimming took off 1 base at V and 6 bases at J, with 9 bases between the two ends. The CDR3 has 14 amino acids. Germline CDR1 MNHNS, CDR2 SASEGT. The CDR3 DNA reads TGTGCCAGCAGTGAAGAACAAGGGTCCGGGGAGCTGTTTTTT. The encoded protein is CASSEEQGSGELFF.